The present T cell receptor beta chain was sequenced within a study of STAT5B mutations in CD4+ large granular lymphocyte leukemia. Notes on the study in general: Without putative leukemic clones, patient CD4-sorted repertoires remained more clonal than healthy CD4+ repertoires. Main leukemic clonotypes were patient-specific, but 25% appeared at low frequency elsewhere.

Germline V CDR1 and CDR2: WSHSY, SAAADI. With 0 bases removed from V and 0 bases from J, the gap between germline ends came to 5 bases. The length of the CDR3 is 14 residues. As originally analysed: A productive frequency of 2.59 x 10-5 was the lowest detectable. Sequencing used immunoSEQ multiplex PCR; TCRdb keeps in-frame clones, though not all of them. That table gives V, J and clone size, and the DNA gave D and trimming. The sample yields tens of thousands of clones, 70% to 85% seen once. In the case of this clone: The antigen is not known.

This TCR was sampled from a human donor in good health. The chain is built from TRBV10-2 and TRBJ1-1; D gene ambiguous. Sequencing used CD4+ T cells from blood buffy coats. The CDR3 loop reads CASSESPVNTEAFF. Here the CDR3 DNA reads TGCGCCAGCAGTGAGTCGCCAGTGAACACTGAAGCTTTCTTT.